The T cell receptor (beta chain) under discussion was sequenced for a study of cytomegalovirus exposure and HLA in healthy donors. General study points: Of the V segments, some could not be distinguished, including TRBV6-2 and TRBV6-3, and were excluded. A few of the chains that were CMV-associated were confirmed in vitro to be specific for CMV antigens. Previously analyzed data showed that most TCR beta V segments were productive at a frequency of about 87% or about 30%.

V was pared by 6 bases and J by 5 bases, with 14 bases between. CDR1 and CDR2 from the germline V gene are SGHTS and YDEGEE. The length of the CDR3 is 13 residues. In regard to this clone: Its target is unknown.

The PCR made use of 60 Vbeta and 13 Jbeta primers. Source study methods: The count from a later analysis was roughly 80 million unique TCR beta chains, approximately 9.9 million of them shared. Only in-frame clones appear in the TCRdb table, and some are missing; sequencing was by immunoSEQ multiplex PCR. V, J and clone size were drawn from that table, and D and trimming were deduced from the DNA. This sample has roughly 130,000 clones, with approximately 84% found just once. The origin of this receptor is a middle-aged woman in good health and CMV-seronegative. The sequencing input was PBMCs. The V gene is TRBV5-8, the J gene TRBJ1-1; perhaps TRBD1 as D (5 bases). CDR3 DNA sequence: TGTGCCAGCATCATGACAGATGTGACTGAAGCTTTCTTT. It yields the protein CASIMTDVTEAFF.